A selection of T cell receptor beta chains follows, all from one sample in a study of blood T cell repertoires in COVID-19. TCRdb keeps only in-frame clones here, not all; method: immunoSEQ multiplex PCR. The sample lists under 200,000 clones, 80% to 90% occurring once. Sample: peripheral blood. All receptors come from a woman in her 50s with COVID-19, enrolled during active disease. CDR3s include the opening cysteine and the closing phenylalanine or tryptophan. The order of the fields is V gene, clone size, J gene, D gene, CDR3 length, CDR3 protein, CDR3 DNA. D genes are given only for firm matches. Not all rows give a size; the values are once, few, many and, for expanded clones, a class.

v_call: TRBV27
clone_size: .
j_call: TRBJ2-3
d_call: TRBD2
cdr3_length: 16
cdr3_aa: CASRSLRGTGADTQYF
cdr3_nt: TGTGCCAGCAGAAGCCTGCGGGGGACCGGCGCAGATACGCAGTATTTT

v_call: TRBV29-1
clone_size: .
j_call: TRBJ1-2
d_call: TRBD1
cdr3_length: 12
cdr3_aa: CSVQDRAHGYTF
cdr3_nt: TGCAGCGTTCAAGACAGGGCCCATGGCTACACCTTC

v_call: TRBV7-3
clone_size: .
j_call: TRBJ1-1
d_call: .
cdr3_length: 13
cdr3_aa: CASSLGLDTEAFF
cdr3_nt: TGTGCCAGCAGCTTGGGACTTGACACTGAAGCTTTCTTT

v_call: TRBV11-2
clone_size: many
j_call: TRBJ1-2
d_call: TRBD1
cdr3_length: 14
cdr3_aa: CASSLTGLRDGYTF
cdr3_nt: TGTGCCAGCAGCTTGACAGGGTTGAGGGATGGCTACACCTTC

v_call: TRBV18
clone_size: .
j_call: TRBJ1-1
d_call: .
cdr3_length: 15
cdr3_aa: CASSPNDVTGTEAFF
cdr3_nt: TGTGCCAGCTCACCAAACGACGTGACGGGGACTGAAGCTTTCTTT

v_call: TRBV27
clone_size: .
j_call: TRBJ1-5
d_call: .
cdr3_length: 18
cdr3_aa: CASSSRKSGGFSNQPQHF
cdr3_nt: TGTGCCAGCAGTTCCCGGAAGAGTGGGGGGTTTAGCAATCAGCCCCAGCATTTT

v_call: TRBV7-6
clone_size: .
j_call: TRBJ2-3
d_call: .
cdr3_length: 16
cdr3_aa: CASTYTAGLGTDTQYF
cdr3_nt: TGTGCCAGCACTTATACGGCGGGGCTGGGCACAGATACGCAGTATTTT

v_call: TRBV19
clone_size: .
j_call: TRBJ2-3
d_call: TRBD2
cdr3_length: 15
cdr3_aa: CASSQLAELVDTQYF
cdr3_nt: TGTGCCAGTAGTCAACTAGCGGAGCTCGTGGATACGCAGTATTTT

v_call: TRBV28
clone_size: .
j_call: TRBJ1-2
d_call: .
cdr3_length: 12
cdr3_aa: CASSDSALGYTF
cdr3_nt: TGTGCCAGCAGTGACAGCGCCCTTGGCTACACCTTC

v_call: TRBV4-1
clone_size: .
j_call: TRBJ1-1
d_call: .
cdr3_length: 14
cdr3_aa: CASSHLTVNTEAFF
cdr3_nt: TGCGCCAGCAGCCACTTGACAGTGAACACTGAAGCTTTCTTT

v_call: TRBV10-3
clone_size: few
j_call: TRBJ2-3
d_call: TRBD2
cdr3_length: 14
cdr3_aa: CAISLAVTTDTQYF
cdr3_nt: TGTGCCATCAGTCTAGCGGTTACCACAGATACGCAGTATTTT

v_call: TRBV7-2
clone_size: .
j_call: TRBJ2-1
d_call: .
cdr3_length: 12
cdr3_aa: CASSSGYNEQFF
cdr3_nt: TGTGCCAGCAGCTCCGGCTACAATGAGCAGTTCTTC

v_call: TRBV7-6
clone_size: .
j_call: TRBJ2-3
d_call: .
cdr3_length: 16
cdr3_aa: CASSLALGGVQDTQYF
cdr3_nt: TGTGCCAGCAGCTTAGCGCTTGGAGGTGTTCAGGATACGCAGTATTTT